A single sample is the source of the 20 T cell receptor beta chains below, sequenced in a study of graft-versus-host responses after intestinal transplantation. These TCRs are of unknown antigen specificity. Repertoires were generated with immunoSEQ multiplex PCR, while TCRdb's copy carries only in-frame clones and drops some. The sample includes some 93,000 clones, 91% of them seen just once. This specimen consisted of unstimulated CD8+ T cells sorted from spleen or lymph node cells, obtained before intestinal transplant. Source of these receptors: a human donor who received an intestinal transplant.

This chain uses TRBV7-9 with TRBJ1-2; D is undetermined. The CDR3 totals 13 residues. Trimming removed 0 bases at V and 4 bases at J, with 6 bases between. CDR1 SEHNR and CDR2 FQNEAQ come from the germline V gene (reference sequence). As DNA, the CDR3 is TGTGCCAGCAGCTTAGCTCTCGGCTATGGCTACACCTTC. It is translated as CASSLALGYGYTF.

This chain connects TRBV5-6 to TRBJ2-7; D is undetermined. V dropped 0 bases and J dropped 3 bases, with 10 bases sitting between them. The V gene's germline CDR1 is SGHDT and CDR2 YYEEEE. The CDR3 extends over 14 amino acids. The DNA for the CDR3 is TGTGCCAGCAGCTTGGGGGCAGGTTTCTACGAGCAGTACTTC. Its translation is CASSLGAGFYEQYF. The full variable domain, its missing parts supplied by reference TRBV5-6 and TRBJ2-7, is DAGVTQSPTHLIKTRGQQVTLRCSPKSGHDTVSWYQQALGQGPQFIFQYYEEEERQRGNFPDRFSGHQFPNYSSELNVNALLLGDSALYLCASSLGAGFYEQYFGPGTRLTVT.

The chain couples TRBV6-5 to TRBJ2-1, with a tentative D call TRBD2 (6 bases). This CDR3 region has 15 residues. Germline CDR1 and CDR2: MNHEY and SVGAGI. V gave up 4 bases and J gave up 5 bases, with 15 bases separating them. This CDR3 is CASSFGASDHNEQFF. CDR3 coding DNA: TGTGCCAGCAGTTTCGGGGCTAGCGACCACAATGAGCAGTTCTTC.

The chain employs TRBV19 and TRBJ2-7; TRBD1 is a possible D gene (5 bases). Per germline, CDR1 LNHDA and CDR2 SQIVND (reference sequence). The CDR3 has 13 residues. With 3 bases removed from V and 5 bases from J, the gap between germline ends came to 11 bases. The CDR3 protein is CASSIREGNEQYF. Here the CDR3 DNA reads TGTGCCAGTAGTATCAGGGAAGGGAACGAGCAGTACTTC.

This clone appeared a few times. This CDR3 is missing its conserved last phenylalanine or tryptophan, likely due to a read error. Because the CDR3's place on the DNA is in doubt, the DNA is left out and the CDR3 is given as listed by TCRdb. CDR3 loop: CASSTGDSGLAL. The rearrangement joins TRBV21-1 to TRBJ2-7; the table's TRBD1 call for D was not verified on the DNA. TRBV21-1 represents a pseudogene. Both ends counted, the CDR3 spans 12 residues.

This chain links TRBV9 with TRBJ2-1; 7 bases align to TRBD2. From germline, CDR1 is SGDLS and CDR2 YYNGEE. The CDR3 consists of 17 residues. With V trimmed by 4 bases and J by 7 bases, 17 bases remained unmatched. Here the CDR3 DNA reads TGTGCCAGCAGCCTAACGAGGGCGGGAGTGATTGGGAATGAGCAGTTCTTC. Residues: CASSLTRAGVIGNEQFF.

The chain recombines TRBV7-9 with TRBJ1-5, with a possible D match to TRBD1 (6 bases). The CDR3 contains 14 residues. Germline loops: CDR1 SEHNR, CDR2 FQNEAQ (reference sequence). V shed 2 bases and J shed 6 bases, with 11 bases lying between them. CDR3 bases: TGTGCCAGCAGCTTAATGGGGGCAGGTCAGCCCCAGCATTTT. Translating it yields CASSLMGAGQPQHF.

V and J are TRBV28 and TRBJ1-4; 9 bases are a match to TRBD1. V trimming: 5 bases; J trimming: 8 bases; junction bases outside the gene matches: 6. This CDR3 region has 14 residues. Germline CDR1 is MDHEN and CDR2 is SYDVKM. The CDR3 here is CASSPDRGDEKLFF. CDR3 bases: TGTGCCAGCAGTCCGGACAGGGGCGACGAAAAACTGTTTTTT.

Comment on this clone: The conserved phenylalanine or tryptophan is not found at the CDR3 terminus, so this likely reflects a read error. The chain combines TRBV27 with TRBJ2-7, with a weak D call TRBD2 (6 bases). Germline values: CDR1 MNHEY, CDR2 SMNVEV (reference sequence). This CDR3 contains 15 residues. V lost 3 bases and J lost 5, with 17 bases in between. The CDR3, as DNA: TGTGCCAGCAGTTTTGTCGGGAGTGGAGGCAACGAGCAGTACCTC. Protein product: CASSFVGSGGNEQYL.

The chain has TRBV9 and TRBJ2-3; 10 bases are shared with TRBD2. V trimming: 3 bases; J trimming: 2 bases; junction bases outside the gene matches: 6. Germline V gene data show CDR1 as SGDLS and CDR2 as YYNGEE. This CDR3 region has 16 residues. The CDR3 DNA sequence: TGTGCCAGCAGCGCCGGACTAGCGGCGATCACAGATACGCAGTATTTT. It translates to CASSAGLAAITDTQYF. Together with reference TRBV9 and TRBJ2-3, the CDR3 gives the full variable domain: DSGVTQTPKHLITATGQRVTLRCSPRSGDLSVYWYQQSLDQGLQFLIQYYNGEERAKGNILERFSAQQFPDLHSELNLSSLELGDSALYFCASSAGLAAITDTQYFGPGTRLTVL.

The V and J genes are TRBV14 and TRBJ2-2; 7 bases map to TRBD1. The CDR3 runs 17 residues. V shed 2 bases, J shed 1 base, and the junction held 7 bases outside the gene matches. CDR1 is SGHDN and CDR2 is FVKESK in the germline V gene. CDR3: CASSQFRTGGNTGELFF. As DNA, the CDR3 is TGTGCCAGCAGCCAATTTCGGACAGGAGGGAACACCGGGGAGCTGTTTTTT.

CDR3 DNA sequence: TGTGCCAGCAGTGTTGGGACATTCACTGAAGCTTTCTTT. Residues: CASSVGTFTEAFF. V and J are TRBV27 and TRBJ1-1; D is possibly TRBD1 (6 bases). The CDR3 contains 13 residues. Germline lookup yields CDR1 MNHEY and CDR2 SMNVEV (reference sequence). Trimming removed 5 bases from V and 4 bases from J, with 11 bases in between.

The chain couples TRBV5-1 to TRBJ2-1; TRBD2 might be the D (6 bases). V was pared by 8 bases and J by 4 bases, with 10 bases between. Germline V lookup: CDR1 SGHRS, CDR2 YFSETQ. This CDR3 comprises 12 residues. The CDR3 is CASRDSYNEQFF. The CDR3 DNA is TGCGCCAGTCGGGACTCGTACAATGAGCAGTTCTTC. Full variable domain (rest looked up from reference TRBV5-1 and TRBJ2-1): KAGVTQTPRYLIKTRGQQVTLSCSPISGHRSVSWYQQTPGQGLQFLFEYFSETQRNKGNFPGRFSGRQFSNSRSEMNVSTLELGDSALYLCASRDSYNEQFFGPGTRLTVL.

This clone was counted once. CDR3 in amino acids: CATSRDGGGGRATDEQFF. In DNA form, the CDR3 reads TGTGCCACCAGCAGAGATGGTGGTGGGGGGAGGGCGACGGATGAGCAGTTCTTC. This rearrangement joins TRBV15 to TRBJ2-1, with TRBD2 identical over 7 bases. Trimming cost V 0 bases and J 8 bases; bases outside gene matches: 16. This CDR3 has 18 amino acids. CDR1 is LNHNV and CDR2 is YYDKDF in the germline V gene (reference sequence). Variable domain in full (rest from reference TRBV15 and TRBJ2-1): DAMVIQNPRYQVTQFGKPVTLSCSQTLNHNVMYWYQQKSSQAPKLLFHYYDKDFNNEADTPDNFQSRRPNTSFCFLDIRSPGLGDTAMYLCATSRDGGGGRATDEQFFGPGTRLTVL.

The chain's CDR3 is CASRQDTEAFF. CDR3 nucleotide sequence: TGTGCCAGCAGACAGGACACTGAAGCTTTCTTT. This chain links TRBV7-9 with TRBJ1-1, with D possibly being TRBD1 (5 bases). The germline V gene has CDR1 SEHNR and CDR2 FQNEAQ (reference sequence). CDR3 length equals 11 residues. The germline V and J ends were trimmed by 6 bases and 3 bases, with 5 bases remaining between them.

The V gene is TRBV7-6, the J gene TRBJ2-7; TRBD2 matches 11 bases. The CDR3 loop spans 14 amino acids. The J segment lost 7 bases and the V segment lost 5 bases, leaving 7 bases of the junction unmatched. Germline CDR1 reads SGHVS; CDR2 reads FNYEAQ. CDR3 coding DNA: TGTGCCAGCAGCCGTAGCGGGGGGGCGGGGGAGCAGTACTTC. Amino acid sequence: CASSRSGGAGEQYF. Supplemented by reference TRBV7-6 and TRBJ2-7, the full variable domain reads GAGVSQSPRYKVTKRGQDVALRCDPISGHVSLYWYRQALGQGPEFLTYFNYEAQQDKSGLPNDRFSAERPEGSISTLTIQRTEQRDSAMYRCASSRSGGAGEQYFGPGTRLTVT.

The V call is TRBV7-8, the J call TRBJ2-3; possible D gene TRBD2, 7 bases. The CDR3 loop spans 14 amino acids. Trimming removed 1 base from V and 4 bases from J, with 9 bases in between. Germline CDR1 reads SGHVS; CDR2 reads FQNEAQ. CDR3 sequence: CASSLGGGADTQYF. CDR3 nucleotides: TGTGCCAGCAGCTTAGGCGGGGGCGCAGATACGCAGTATTTT.

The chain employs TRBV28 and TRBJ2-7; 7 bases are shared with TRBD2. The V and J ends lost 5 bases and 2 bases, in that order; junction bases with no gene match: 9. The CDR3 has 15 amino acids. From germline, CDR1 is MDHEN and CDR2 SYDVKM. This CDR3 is CASSLLGGNTYEQYF. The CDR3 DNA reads TGTGCCAGCAGTCTACTGGGGGGGAACACCTACGAGCAGTACTTC.

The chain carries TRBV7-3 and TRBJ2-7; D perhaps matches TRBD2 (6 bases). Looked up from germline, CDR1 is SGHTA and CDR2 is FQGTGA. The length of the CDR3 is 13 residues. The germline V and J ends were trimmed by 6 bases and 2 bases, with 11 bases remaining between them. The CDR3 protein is CASRGLLTYEQYF. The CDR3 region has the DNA TGTGCCAGCAGGGGACTCCTTACCTACGAGCAGTACTTC.

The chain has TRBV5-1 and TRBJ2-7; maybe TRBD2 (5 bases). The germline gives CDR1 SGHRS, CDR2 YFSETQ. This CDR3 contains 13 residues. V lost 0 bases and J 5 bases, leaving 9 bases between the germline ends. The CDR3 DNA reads TGCGCCAGCAGCTTGGGGAGGCCGGACGAGCAGTACTTC. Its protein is CASSLGRPDEQYF. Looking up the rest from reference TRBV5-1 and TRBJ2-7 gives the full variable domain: KAGVTQTPRYLIKTRGQQVTLSCSPISGHRSVSWYQQTPGQGLQFLFEYFSETQRNKGNFPGRFSGRQFSNSRSEMNVSTLELGDSALYLCASSLGRPDEQYFGPGTRLTVT.